Below, one T cell receptor (beta chain) is given with its context. This clonotype came up a few times. Its binding antigen is unknown. The input lacks base qualities; no much larger clone sits a single base away. These data come from a study of regulatory T cells in long-lasting Graves disease (dated by TCRdb to 2020 to 2023). Some background on the complete study: Persistent Graves' disease meant more than 5 years of antithyroid drug treatment with TSH receptor autoantibodies that stayed positive. TCR sequencing covered approximately 13 persistent and 20 or so newly diagnosed Graves' disease patients, 33 samples in total. The study was registered as a clinical trial and conducted in China. On average, persistent Graves' disease patients in the clinical cohort had been on antithyroid drugs for about 10.3 years. Persistent Graves' disease patients were compared with newly diagnosed Graves' disease patients by peripheral blood TCR sequencing and RNA sequencing.

This specimen's time point label, interpreted: persistent/refractory GD, antithyroid drugs over 5 years with positive TRAb. For both TCR sequencing and RNA sequencing, RNA was extracted from PBMCs in TRIzol. The diagnosis of Graves' disease was made according to American Thyroid Association guidelines. Recruitment of patients was carried out at an endocrinology department in Xi'an, China. Each patient gave about 10 milliliters of peripheral blood, collected in an EDTA anticoagulant tube. Ficoll Paque Plus density gradient separation was used to isolate PBMCs, and no further T cell sorting was done. An Agilent 2100 Bioanalyzer and agarose gel were used to assess RNA quality, and a NanoDrop 2000 was used to measure RNA concentration. Results and caveats for the whole study, not just this receptor: Only the TCR beta chain was sequenced and analyzed. A larger number of public clonotypes was shared among persistent patients (approximately 2,600) than among newly diagnosed patients (over 850). The study examined only peripheral blood because the primary lesion, thyroid tissue, could not be accessed. TRBV28, TRBJ1-2 and TRBJ2-5 were preferentially used in persistent disease, while TRBV20-1 and TRBJ2-1 were favored in newly diagnosed disease. Lower TCR Shannon entropy and fewer highly expanded clones were observed in persistent Graves' disease patients than in newly diagnosed patients, which suggested clonal expansion. As a limitation, the authors acknowledged that the small sample size may reduce accuracy.

The CDR3 contains 15 residues, cysteine and phenylalanine counted. The read is trimmed to its CDR3 DNA, 45 bases read in frame from base 1. CDR1 and CDR2, looked up from the germline V gene, are KGHDR and SFDVKD. V gives up 3 bases and J gives up 7 bases, and the segment between their germline ends measures 15 bases. Libraries were prepared through multiplex PCR. This sample was sequenced with an Illumina HiSeq 4000. CDR3 regions were amplified by Arm-PCR with iRepertoire HTBI primers to construct TCR beta libraries. Before sequencing, the PCR products went through gel purification. Per the source publication's procedure: Across samples, roughly 60 TRBV and 15 or so TRBJ segments were identified and used for gene usage analysis of CDR3 amino acid clonotypes. COPE and FqMerger were used to merge the filtered high-quality paired reads into contigs. BLAST was used to align contigs to IMGT TRBV, TRBD and TRBJ reference genes, and CDR3 was defined according to IMGT. Highly expanded clones were defined as clonotypes with a frequency above 0.1%. Repertoire diversity was measured by Shannon entropy, and V-J evenness by the Gini coefficient. Clonotypes shared by more than one individual were considered public. The raw public data were reprocessed by TCRdb itself: fastp quality trimming at Q25, MiXCR clonotype calling, in-frame beta chains only. Every entry covers one CDR3 protein and lists the most common genes and DNA from its rows. The V and J calls reflect TCRdb's pipeline rather than the authors' work. The sample table contains about 470,000 distinct CDR3 sequences; only one count was recorded for 20% to 25% of them. 6.5% to 8% of the sample goes to the ten largest clones.

The sample consisted of peripheral blood mononuclear cells (PBMCs), taken when the disease was refractory, from a patient treated with antithyroid drugs. The receptor was derived from a female donor with Graves disease. The chain joins TRBV24-1 to TRBJ2-1; the D region may be TRBD1 or TRBD2, each matching 5 bases equally. The sequenced DNA: TGTGCCACCAGTGATCCGGGGACGGTTTCAAATGAGCAGTTCTTC. The resulting protein is CATSDPGTVSNEQFF.